The 21 T cell receptor beta chains below were found in one sample sequenced in a study of OX40 agonist ivuxolimab in advanced cancers. Receptor libraries were prepared by the immunoSEQ multiplex PCR assay. TCRdb retrieved this table from immuneACCESS and kept in-frame rearrangements only. Not all clones are present; in checked studies, unresolved V genes account for under half, and no reason is known for the remainder. The sample table records roughly 16,000 clones; about 81% of these occur just once. Jointly, the top ten make up roughly 43% of the sample. The sequences come from CD4+ or CD8+ T cells sorted from blood, collected in a trial of the OX40 agonist ivuxolimab. The receptors derive from an adult with an advanced solid tumor such as melanoma, head and neck, liver or kidney cancer.

This clone turned up a few times. The gene calls are TRBV18 and TRBJ2-3; 7 nucleotides align to TRBD2. Germline V gene lookup returns CDR1 KGHSH and CDR2 LQKENI. The CDR3 extends over 18 amino acids. Germline trimming cut 0 bases from V and 1 base from J; bases unmatched to any gene: 10. CDR3 region: CASSPPNLGRKGTDTQYF. The CDR3 DNA is TGTGCCAGCTCACCACCGAATCTCGGGAGGAAGGGCACAGATACGCAGTATTTT.

This rearrangement joins TRBV7-3 to TRBJ2-2, with unresolved D. There are 13 residues in the CDR3. Germline-derived CDR1 and CDR2 are SGHTA and FQGTGA. V gave up 4 bases and J gave up 7 bases, with 10 bases separating them. The CDR3 loop reads CASSSTGIGELFF. As DNA, the CDR3 is TGTGCCAGCAGCTCAACTGGTATCGGGGAGCTGTTTTTT.

The CDR3 DNA reads as TGTGCCAGCAGCTTAGACTTTCTTGGGGCAGCAATCATGAACACTGAAGCTTTCTTT. This sequence encodes CASSLDFLGAAIMNTEAFF. This chain uses TRBV7-9 with TRBJ1-1; the D gene is possibly TRBD1 (5 bases). This CDR3 has 19 amino acids. Trimming shortened V by 1 base and J by 0 bases, and 21 bases separated the two germline ends. Per the germline V gene, CDR1 is SEHNR and CDR2 is FQNEAQ (reference sequence). The variable domain in full, with the rest retrieved from reference TRBV7-9 and TRBJ1-1, is DTGVSQNPRHKITKRGQNVTFRCDPISEHNRLYWYRQTLGQGPEFLTYFQNEAQLEKSRLLSDRFSAERPKGSFSTLEIQRTEQGDSAMYLCASSLDFLGAAIMNTEAFFGQGTRLTVV.

The V call is TRBV29-1, the J call TRBJ2-7, with 9 bases aligning to TRBD1. The CDR3 consists of 13 residues. The germline gives CDR1 SQVTM, CDR2 ANQGSEA. V shed 8 bases and J 4 bases; nucleotides not matched to a gene: 9. CDR3 nucleotide sequence: TGCAGCACCAGGACAGGGGAGACGTACGAGCAGTACTTC. Its protein is CSTRTGETYEQYF.

The V gene is TRBV27, the J gene TRBJ1-1; D call uncertain. In germline, CDR1 is MNHEY, CDR2 SMNVEV (reference sequence). V shed 2 bases and J shed 5 bases, with 15 bases lying between them. The CDR3 is 15 amino acids. The DNA for the CDR3 is TGTGCCAGCAGTTTAACCCACGGGCGGATGACTGAAGCTTTCTTT. Translating gives CASSLTHGRMTEAFF.

The V and J genes are TRBV6-6 and TRBJ1-2; the match to TRBD1 covers 7 bases. The V segment lost 2 bases and the J segment 10 bases; nucleotides outside the gene matches: 7. This CDR3 has 13 residues. Germline assignment: CDR1 MNHNY and CDR2 SVGAGI (reference sequence). The CDR3 loop reads CASSYGRGGSYTF. The CDR3 region has the DNA TGTGCCAGCAGTTACGGGAGAGGGGGCTCCTACACCTTC.

The V gene is TRBV4-3, the J gene TRBJ2-1; no clear D gene. The CDR3 extends over 14 amino acids. The V end lost 0 bases, the J end lost 8 bases, and 11 bases lay between the germline ends. Germline lookup yields CDR1 LGHNA and CDR2 YSLEER. The CDR3 DNA reads TGCGCCAGCAGCCAAGATCACCCCTCCTATGAGCAGTTCTTC. Translation: CASSQDHPSYEQFF.

This clone has a single count. The gene calls are TRBV11-2 and TRBJ1-5, with TRBD1 identical over 10 bases. J was trimmed by 3 bases and V by 7 bases; bases with no gene match: 6. Germline loops: CDR1 SGHAT, CDR2 FQNNGV. The CDR3 is made up of 15 amino acids. This CDR3 is CASTPGQGTNQPQHF. The CDR3 coding sequence is TGTGCCAGCACCCCGGGACAGGGGACCAATCAGCCCCAGCATTTT.

This clone appeared a few times. The CDR3 DNA follows: TGTGCCAGCAGCGCCCACCTGGGGGGGGTCAATGAGCAGTTCTTC. The encoded protein is CASSAHLGGVNEQFF. The genes are TRBV9 and TRBJ2-1, with TRBD2 identical over 7 bases. The J segment lost 6 bases and the V segment lost 3 bases, leaving 9 bases of the junction unmatched. CDR1 and CDR2 (germline): SGDLS, YYNGEE. This CDR3 spans 15 amino acids.

This clone has only one observation. This chain joins TRBV28 and TRBJ2-5; D is perhaps TRBD1 or TRBD2 (5 bases each). With 1 base removed from V and 1 base from J, the gap between germline ends came to 7 bases. Germline values: CDR1 MDHEN, CDR2 SYDVKM. This CDR3 region has 14 residues. The DNA for the CDR3 is TGTGCCAGCAGTTTATTGGGGGTCCAAGAGACCCAGTACTTC. This codes for CASSLLGVQETQYF. The full variable domain, completed using reference TRBV28 and TRBJ2-5, is DVKVTQSSRYLVKRTGEKVFLECVQDMDHENMFWYRQDPGLGLRLIYFSYDVKMKEKGDIPEGYSVSREKKERFSLILESASTNQTSMYLCASSLLGVQETQYFGPGTRLLVL.

The chain recombines TRBV6-6 with TRBJ1-1; TRBD1 matches 11 bases. Germline V gene lookup returns CDR1 MNHNY and CDR2 SVGAGI (reference sequence). Trimming at V came to 8 bases and at J to 6 bases, leaving 2 bases not matched to a gene. This CDR3 is 12 amino acids long. The CDR3 coding sequence is TGTGCCAGCGGACAGGGGGCATCTGAAGCTTTCTTT. As protein: CASGQGASEAFF.

The chain links TRBV28 to TRBJ1-5; 7 bases map to TRBD1. J lost 4 bases, V lost 10 bases, and 7 bases had no gene match. Looked up from germline, CDR1 is MDHEN and CDR2 is SYDVKM. The CDR3 length is 13 residues. Here the CDR3 DNA reads TGTGCCATCACGGACAGGAGAAATCAGCCCCAGCATTTT. This sequence encodes CAITDRRNQPQHF.

The chain joins TRBV6-4 to TRBJ2-1, with TRBD2 matching over 13 bases. CDR3 length: 15 residues. V gave up 2 bases and J gave up 6 bases; unmatched junction bases: 1. Per germline, CDR1 MRHNA and CDR2 SNTAGT. The CDR3 sequence is CASSDTSGGANEQFF. The CDR3 DNA follows: TGTGCCAGCAGTGACACTAGCGGGGGGGCCAATGAGCAGTTCTTC.

The chain is built from TRBV11-2 and TRBJ1-1; D call uncertain. This CDR3 region has 12 residues. Trimming took 3 bases from V and 7 from J, leaving 9 bases between them. The V gene's germline CDR1 is SGHAT and CDR2 FQNNGV. The CDR3 nucleotides are TGTGCCAGCAGCTTTGGCCTCATTGAAGCTTTCTTT. It encodes CASSFGLIEAFF.

The J gene is TRBJ2-7, the V gene TRBV2, with TRBD1 matching 10 bases. V lost 7 bases and J lost 1; bases outside the gene matches: 7. The CDR3 contains 15 residues. In germline, CDR1 is SNHLY, CDR2 FYNNEI. The CDR3 DNA is TGTGCCAGCACCGACCGGGGACAGGGGTCCTACGAGCAGTACTTC. Residues: CASTDRGQGSYEQYF. The full variable domain, completed using reference TRBV2 and TRBJ2-7, is EPEVTQTPSHQVTQMGQEVILRCVPISNHLYFYWYRQILGQKVEFLVSFYNNEISEKSEIFDDQFSVERPDGSNFTLKIRSTKLEDSAMYFCASTDRGQGSYEQYFGPGTRLTVT.

The J gene is TRBJ1-5, the V gene TRBV9, with TRBD1 matching 9 bases. The germline gives CDR1 SGDLS, CDR2 YYNGEE. With 4 bases clipped from V and 3 bases from J, the junction kept 8 bases outside the gene matches. The CDR3 spans 16 residues. The CDR3 loop reads CASSSPDRGLNQPQHF. DNA for the CDR3: TGTGCCAGCAGCTCTCCGGACAGGGGACTCAATCAGCCCCAGCATTTT.

The chain has TRBV2 and TRBJ1-2, with D perhaps TRBD1 (6 bases). This CDR3 contains 13 residues. Per germline, CDR1 SNHLY and CDR2 FYNNEI. V lost 10 bases and J 1 base, leaving 13 bases between the germline ends. CDR3 residues: CATFSGDNYGYTF. In DNA form, the CDR3 reads TGTGCCACCTTTTCAGGGGATAACTATGGCTACACCTTC.

This chain links TRBV7-9 with TRBJ1-5, with 8 bases identical to TRBD1. The CDR3 extends over 17 amino acids. Per germline, CDR1 SEHNR and CDR2 FQNEAQ (reference sequence). The J segment lost 2 bases and the V segment lost 1 base, leaving 7 bases of the junction unmatched. CDR3 DNA sequence: TGTGCCAGCAGCTTAGGGCAGGGGGCTTGGGGCAATCAGCCCCAGCATTTT. Its protein is CASSLGQGAWGNQPQHF. The variable domain in full, with the rest retrieved from reference TRBV7-9 and TRBJ1-5, is DTGVSQNPRHKITKRGQNVTFRCDPISEHNRLYWYRQTLGQGPEFLTYFQNEAQLEKSRLLSDRFSAERPKGSFSTLEIQRTEQGDSAMYLCASSLGQGAWGNQPQHFGDGTRLSIL.

This clone was picked up many times. The chain links TRBV5-1 to TRBJ2-7; TRBD1 agrees at 10 bases. Unmatched junction bases numbered 7, after V lost 7 bases and J lost 3 bases. The CDR3 has 14 amino acids. Germline lookup yields CDR1 SGHRS and CDR2 YFSETQ. The CDR3 here is CASGWDRGLYEQYF. The CDR3 DNA is TGCGCCAGCGGGTGGGACAGGGGTCTCTACGAGCAGTACTTC.

This clone has a single count. The V gene is TRBV14, the J gene TRBJ1-5, with D tentatively TRBD1 (5 bases). Germline CDR1 SGHDN, CDR2 FVKESK. The CDR3 extends over 13 amino acids. Between the trimmed V and J ends, which lost 2 bases and 9 bases, there was a span of 11 bases. CDR3 residues: CASSQSPGGPQHF. In DNA form, the CDR3 reads TGTGCCAGCAGCCAATCCCCGGGGGGGCCCCAGCATTTT.

J is TRBJ2-3 and V is TRBV7-9; TRBD2 agrees at 16 bases. Trimming removed 5 bases from V and 4 bases from J; junction bases left unmatched: 3. Germline V gives CDR1 SEHNR, CDR2 FQNEAQ (reference sequence). This CDR3 has 16 residues. This CDR3 is CASSGTSGRASDTQYF. The CDR3 bases are TGTGCCAGCAGCGGGACTAGCGGGAGGGCTTCAGATACGCAGTATTTT.